This T cell receptor (beta chain) was sequenced for a study of T cell responses to AZD1222 COVID-19 vaccine. Trimming removed 3 bases from V and 7 bases from J, with 19 bases in between. CDR3 length: 15 residues. Germline V CDR1 and CDR2: KGHSH, LQKENI. Profiled with immunoSEQ multiplex PCR; TCRdb holds only in-frame clones, not every one. Here the sample spans about 120,000 clones, around 92% being singletons. A remark on this clone: Its antigen is unidentified.

Study observations and caveats: Repertoire sampling was restricted to post-peak T cell response timepoints. The number of AZD1222 recipients seropositive at baseline was only 6 or 7.

The TCR originated in an adult who received the AZD1222 COVID-19 vaccine. This sequence joins TRBV18 and TRBJ2-7, with D possibly TRBD1 on 6 matching bases. The starting material was peripheral blood, obtained 28 days after the second AZD1222 dose. CDR3 sequence: CASSPRDTVFGEQYF. The CDR3 nucleotides read TGTGCCAGCTCACCCCGGGACACCGTCTTCGGGGAGCAGTACTTC.